The clone carrying this T cell receptor beta chain was observed many times. What it recognizes is unknown. Amplification of TCR beta CDR3 regions used RNA as the template. TCR CDR3 regions were first amplified by RT-PCR with HTBI primers. TCRdb re-called the multiplex PCR reads through MiXCR, storing one row per CDR3 protein. The sample contains around 56,000 distinct CDR3 sequences, approximately 50% of which appear only once. The source of the PBMCs was about 10 ml of fresh peripheral blood. The entry originates in a study of T cells in Graves' hyperthyroidism and ophthalmopathy. General study results and limits: Blood also carried most thyroid clonotypes expanded above 0.001. The model identified upcoming ophthalmopathy a median around 7.1 months ahead of onset.

Trimming took off 8 bases at V and 0 bases at J, with 25 bases between the two ends. CDR1 and CDR2 (germline): SNHLY, FYNNEI. There are 19 residues in the CDR3. This TCR derives from a woman between 55 and 75 years old with Graves' ophthalmopathy. The sequenced sample was blood. The chain combines TRBV2 with TRBJ2-2; tentatively, D is TRBD1 or TRBD2 (6 bases each). CDR3 nucleotide sequence: TGTGCCAGCGATACTGACCCGGGACGGGGGACATCGAACACCGGGGAGCTGTTTTTT. The encoded protein is CASDTDPGRGTSNTGELFF.